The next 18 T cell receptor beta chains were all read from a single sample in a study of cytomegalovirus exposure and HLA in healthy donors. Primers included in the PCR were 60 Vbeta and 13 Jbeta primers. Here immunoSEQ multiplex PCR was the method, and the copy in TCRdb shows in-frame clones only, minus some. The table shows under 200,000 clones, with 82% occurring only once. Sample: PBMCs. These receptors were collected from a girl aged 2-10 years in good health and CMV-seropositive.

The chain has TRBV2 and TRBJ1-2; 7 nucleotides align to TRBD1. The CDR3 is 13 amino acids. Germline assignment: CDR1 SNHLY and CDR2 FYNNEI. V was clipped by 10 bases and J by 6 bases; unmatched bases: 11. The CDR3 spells CAIMDRPQNGYTF. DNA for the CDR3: TGTGCCATCATGGACAGGCCCCAAAATGGCTACACCTTC.

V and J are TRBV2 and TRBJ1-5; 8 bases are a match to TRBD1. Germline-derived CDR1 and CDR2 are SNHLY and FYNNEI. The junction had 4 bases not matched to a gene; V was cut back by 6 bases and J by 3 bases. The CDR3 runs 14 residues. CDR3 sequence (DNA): TGTGCCAGCAGCACGGACAGGGTCAATCAGCCCCAGCATTTT. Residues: CASSTDRVNQPQHF.

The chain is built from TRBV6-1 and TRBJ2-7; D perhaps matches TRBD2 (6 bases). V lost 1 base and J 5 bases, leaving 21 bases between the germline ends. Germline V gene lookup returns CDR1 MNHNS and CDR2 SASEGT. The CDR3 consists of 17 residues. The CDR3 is CASSEVAWEVRLDEQYF. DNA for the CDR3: TGTGCCAGCAGTGAAGTTGCATGGGAGGTCCGATTGGACGAGCAGTACTTC.

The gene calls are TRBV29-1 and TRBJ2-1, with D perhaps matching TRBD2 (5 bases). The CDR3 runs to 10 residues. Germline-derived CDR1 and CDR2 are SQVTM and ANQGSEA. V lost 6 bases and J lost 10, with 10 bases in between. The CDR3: CSVSGWEQFF. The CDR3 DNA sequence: TGCAGCGTCTCGGGGTGGGAGCAGTTCTTC.

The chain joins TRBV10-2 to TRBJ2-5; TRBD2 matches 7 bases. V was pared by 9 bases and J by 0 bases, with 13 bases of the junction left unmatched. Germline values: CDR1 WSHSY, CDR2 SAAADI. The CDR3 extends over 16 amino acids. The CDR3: CARTLSSGSDQETQYF. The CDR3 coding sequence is TGCGCCAGGACGCTAAGTAGCGGGTCTGACCAAGAGACCCAGTACTTC.

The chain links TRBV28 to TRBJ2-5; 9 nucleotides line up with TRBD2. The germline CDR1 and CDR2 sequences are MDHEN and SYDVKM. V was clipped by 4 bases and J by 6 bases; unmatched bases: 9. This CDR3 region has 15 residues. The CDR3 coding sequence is TGTGCCAGCAGTTCCTTAGCGGGAGAGGGAAAGACCCAGTACTTC. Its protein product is CASSSLAGEGKTQYF.

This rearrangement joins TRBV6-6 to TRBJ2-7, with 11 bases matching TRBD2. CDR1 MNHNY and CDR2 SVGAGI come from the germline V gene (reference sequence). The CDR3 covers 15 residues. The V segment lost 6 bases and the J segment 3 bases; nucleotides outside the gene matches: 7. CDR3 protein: CASSYGLAGLYEQYF. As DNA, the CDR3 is TGTGCCAGCAGCTACGGACTAGCGGGTCTCTACGAGCAGTACTTC.

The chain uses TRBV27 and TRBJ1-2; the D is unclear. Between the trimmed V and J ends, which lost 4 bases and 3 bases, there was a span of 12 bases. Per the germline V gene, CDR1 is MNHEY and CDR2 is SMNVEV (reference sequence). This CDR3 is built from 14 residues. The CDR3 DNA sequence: TGTGCCAGCAGTTCGGCGGGAAAGGACTATGGCTACACCTTC. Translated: CASSSAGKDYGYTF.

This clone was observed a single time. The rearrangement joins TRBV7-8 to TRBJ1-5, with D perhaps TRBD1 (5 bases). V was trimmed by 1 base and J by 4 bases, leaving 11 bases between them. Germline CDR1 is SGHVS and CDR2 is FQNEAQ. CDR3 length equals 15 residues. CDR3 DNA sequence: TGTGCCAGCAGCTTAGTGCCAGGGCCGAATCAGCCCCAGCATTTT. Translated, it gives CASSLVPGPNQPQHF.

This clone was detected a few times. The CDR3 reads CASSRPGAYNEQFF. Here the CDR3 DNA reads TGTGCCAGCAGTCGACCAGGGGCCTACAATGAGCAGTTCTTC. The chain carries TRBV6-5 and TRBJ2-1; D possibly corresponds to TRBD1 (6 bases). The CDR3 is made up of 14 amino acids. V gave up 5 bases and J gave up 2 bases, with 10 bases separating them. Per the germline V gene, CDR1 is MNHEY and CDR2 is SVGAGI.

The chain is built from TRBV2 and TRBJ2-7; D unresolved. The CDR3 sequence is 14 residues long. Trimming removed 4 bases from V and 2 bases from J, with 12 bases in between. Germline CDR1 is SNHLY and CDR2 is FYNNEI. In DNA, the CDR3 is TGTGCCAGCAGTGGTACTGAGGCCCCCTACGAGCAGTACTTC. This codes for CASSGTEAPYEQYF.

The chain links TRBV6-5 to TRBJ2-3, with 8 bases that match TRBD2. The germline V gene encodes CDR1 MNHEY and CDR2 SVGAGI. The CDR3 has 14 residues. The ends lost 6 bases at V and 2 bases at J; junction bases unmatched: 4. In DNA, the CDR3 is TGTGCCAGCAGGGGGACTAGAAACACAGATACGCAGTATTTT. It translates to CASRGTRNTDTQYF.

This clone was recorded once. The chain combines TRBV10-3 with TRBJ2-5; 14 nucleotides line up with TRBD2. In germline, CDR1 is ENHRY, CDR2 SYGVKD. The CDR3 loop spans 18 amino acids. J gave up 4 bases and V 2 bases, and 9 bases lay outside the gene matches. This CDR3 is CAISETGLAGGPRETQYF. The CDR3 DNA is TGTGCCATCAGTGAGACTGGACTAGCGGGAGGTCCAAGAGAGACCCAGTACTTC.

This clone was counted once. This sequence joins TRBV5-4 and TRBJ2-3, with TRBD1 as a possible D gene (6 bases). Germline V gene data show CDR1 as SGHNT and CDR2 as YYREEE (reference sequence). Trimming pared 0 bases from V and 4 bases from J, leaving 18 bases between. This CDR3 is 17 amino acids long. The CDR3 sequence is CASSLAQDSRVSDTQYF. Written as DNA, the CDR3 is TGTGCCAGCAGCTTGGCCCAGGACAGTAGAGTGTCAGATACGCAGTATTTT. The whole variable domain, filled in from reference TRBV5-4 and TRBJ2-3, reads ETGVTQSPTHLIKTRGQQVTLRCSSQSGHNTVSWYQQALGQGPQFIFQYYREEENGRGNFPPRFSGLQFPNYSSELNVNALELDDSALYLCASSLAQDSRVSDTQYFGPGTRLTVL.

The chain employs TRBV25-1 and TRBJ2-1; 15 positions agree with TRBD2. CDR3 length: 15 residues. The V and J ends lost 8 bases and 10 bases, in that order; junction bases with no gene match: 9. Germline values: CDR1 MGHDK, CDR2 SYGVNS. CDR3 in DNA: TGTGCCAGCTCGGAACCGGGACTAGCGGGAGGAGAGCAGTTCTTC. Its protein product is CASSEPGLAGGEQFF. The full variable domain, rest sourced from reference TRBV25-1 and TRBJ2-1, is EADIYQTPRYLVIGTGKKITLECSQTMGHDKMYWYQQDPGMELHLIHYSYGVNSTEKGDLSSESTVSRIRTEHFPLTLESARPSHTSQYLCASSEPGLAGGEQFFGPGTRLTVL.

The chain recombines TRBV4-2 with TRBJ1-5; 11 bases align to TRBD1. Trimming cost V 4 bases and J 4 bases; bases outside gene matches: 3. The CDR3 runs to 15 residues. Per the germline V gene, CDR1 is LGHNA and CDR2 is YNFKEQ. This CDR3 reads CASSPDRGRNQPQHF. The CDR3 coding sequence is TGTGCCAGCAGCCCGGACAGGGGGCGGAATCAGCCCCAGCATTTT.

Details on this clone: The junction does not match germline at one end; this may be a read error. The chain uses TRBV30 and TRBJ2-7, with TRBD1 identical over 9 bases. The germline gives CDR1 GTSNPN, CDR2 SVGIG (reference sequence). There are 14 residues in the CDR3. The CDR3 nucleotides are TGTGCCTGGAGTGTGGGACAGGGTTCCTCCGAGCAGTACTTC. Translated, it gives CAWSVGQGSSEQYF.

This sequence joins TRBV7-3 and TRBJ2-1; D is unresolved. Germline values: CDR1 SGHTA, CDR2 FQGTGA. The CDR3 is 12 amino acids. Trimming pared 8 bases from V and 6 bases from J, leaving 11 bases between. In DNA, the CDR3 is TGTGCCAGCCAAGGCTTAGCCAATGAGCAGTTCTTC. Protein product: CASQGLANEQFF.